This T cell receptor (beta chain) was obtained from a study of blood T cell repertoires in COVID-19. V was clipped by 5 bases and J by 7 bases, with 11 bases between them. Germline CDR1 LNHDA, CDR2 SQIVND (reference sequence). The CDR3 runs 12 residues. The method was immunoSEQ multiplex PCR; TCRdb's version includes in-frame clones alone and lacks a portion of them. The data contain fewer than 250,000 clones, 70% to 85% of them seen just once; the ten biggest clones take up roughly 3.2%. The clonotype originates from a woman aged 25 to 39 who had recovered from COVID-19. The specimen was PBMCs or T cells enriched from blood (not recorded which). The chain couples TRBV19 to TRBJ1-2, with D uncertain. The DNA of the CDR3 is TGTGCCAGTAGTCGGGTGATGGGTGGCTACACCTTC. Translating gives CASSRVMGGYTF.